The source of this T cell receptor (beta chain) is a study of T cell responses to AZD1222 COVID-19 vaccine. Sequencing was performed with immunoSEQ multiplex PCR; in TCRdb, only in-frame clones are kept and a portion is missing. The sample includes some 160,000 clones, roughly 93% of them seen just once. A remark on this clone: The antigen remains undetermined.

The study, taken as a whole, reports: Spike was spanned by vaccine-associated CD4 TCRs, with dominance at 160-218 and 743-854.

The sequence was collected from an adult in good health. The input for sequencing was peripheral blood, taken on day 0 of AZD1222 vaccination.

The CDR3 here is CASTSPGAGYTF. The CDR3 DNA reads TGTGCCAGCACCTCACCGGGTGCTGGCTACACCTTC. The chain links TRBV28 to TRBJ1-2, with D unclear. The CDR3 covers 12 residues. Trimming took 7 bases from V and 7 from J, leaving 13 bases between them. CDR1 is MDHEN, CDR2 SYDVKM, per germline.